This T cell receptor (beta chain) was identified during a study of persistence of HIV-infected CD4 T cells. This was the immunoSEQ version 4 assay in survey mode. Sequencing used immunoSEQ multiplex PCR; TCRdb keeps in-frame clones, though not all of them. The sample lists 6,500 to 8,500 clones; less than 70% were seen once. To note about this clone: Its antigen is as yet unknown.

The stimulus was lysate of CMV-infected fibroblasts, approximately 9.6 ug/mL. Sorting selected CD4+ T cells upregulating both CD40 ligand and CD69. Whole-study findings and limits: Rare CMV-responding cells carrying HIV-1 proviruses were not analyzed separately for TCR. CMV- and Gag-responding cells had lower TCRbeta richness than CD3/CD28-responding cells.

The origin of this receptor is an adult man with HIV who was CMV-seropositive. The material was CD4+ T cells sorted from PBMCs after roughly 20-hour stimulation, obtained from a patient who received antiretroviral therapy.

The CDR3 sequence: CASSDTGQQPQHF. CDR3 nucleotides: TGTGCCAGCAGTGACACAGGGCAACAGCCCCAGCATTTT. The J gene is TRBJ1-5, the V gene TRBV25-1; a weak D match, TRBD1 (6 bases). The CDR3 has 13 amino acids. CDR1 and CDR2 from the germline V gene are MGHDK and SYGVNS. The ends were cut back, 3 bases at V and 7 bases at J, with 10 bases in the middle.